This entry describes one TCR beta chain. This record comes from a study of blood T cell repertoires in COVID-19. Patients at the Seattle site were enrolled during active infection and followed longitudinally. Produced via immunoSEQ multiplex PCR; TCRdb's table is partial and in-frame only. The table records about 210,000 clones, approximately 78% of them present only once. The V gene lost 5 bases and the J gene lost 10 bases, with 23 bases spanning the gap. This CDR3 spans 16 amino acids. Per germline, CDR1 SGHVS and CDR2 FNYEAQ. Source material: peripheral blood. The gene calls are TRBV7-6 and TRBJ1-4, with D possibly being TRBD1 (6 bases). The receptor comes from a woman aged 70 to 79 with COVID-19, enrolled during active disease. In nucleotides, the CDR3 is TGTGCCAGCAGCCCCAGCGTCGGGGGGCGGGGAGGAAAACTGTTTTTT. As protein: CASSPSVGGRGGKLFF.